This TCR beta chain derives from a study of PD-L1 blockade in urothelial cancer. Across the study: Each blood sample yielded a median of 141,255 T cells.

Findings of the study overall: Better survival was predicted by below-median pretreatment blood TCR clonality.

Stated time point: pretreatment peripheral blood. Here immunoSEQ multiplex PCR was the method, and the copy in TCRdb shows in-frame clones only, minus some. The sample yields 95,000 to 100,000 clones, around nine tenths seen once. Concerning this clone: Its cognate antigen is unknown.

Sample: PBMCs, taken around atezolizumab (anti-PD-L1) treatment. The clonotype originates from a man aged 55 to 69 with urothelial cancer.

For the CDR3, the DNA is TGTGCCTGGAGTAGGCAGCGCTACGAGCAGTACTTC. It yields the protein CAWSRQRYEQYF. This chain joins TRBV30 and TRBJ2-7, with D hard to call. This CDR3 region has 12 residues. Germline V lookup: CDR1 GTSNPN, CDR2 SVGIG (reference sequence). Deletions cut 2 bases from V and 3 bases from J, with 8 bases between. The full variable domain, its missing parts supplied by reference TRBV30 and TRBJ2-7, is SQTIHQWPATLVQPVGSPLSLECTVEGTSNPNLYWYRQAAGRGLQLLFYSVGIGQISSEVPQNLSASRPQDRQFILSSKKLLLSDSGFYLCAWSRQRYEQYFGPGTRLTVT.